A selection of T cell receptor beta chains follows, all from one sample in a study of regulatory and conventional T cells in RAG deficiency. The table came from immunoSEQ multiplex PCR; TCRdb's copy has only in-frame clones and leaves some out. In the table there are around 25,000 clones, roughly 96% of which are singletons. The data were also submitted as part of a second study, on regulatory T cells.

The sample was CD25- CD4+ T cells sorted from blood. All receptors derive from a human donor in good health. CDR3s include the opening cysteine and the closing phenylalanine or tryptophan. D genes are given only for firm matches. Expanded clones are given a class, and other clones once, few, many or no size at all.

clone size	J gene	V gene	D gene	CDR3 DNA	CDR3 protein
-	TRBJ1-2	TRBV11-2	-	TGTGCCAGCAGCTTAGATCCCCACCCAGGCGCCTTC	CASSLDPHPGAF
-	TRBJ1-3	TRBV19	-	TGTGCCAGTAGTATTTCCGGGATCTCTGGAAACACCATATATTTT	CASSISGISGNTIYF
-	TRBJ2-3	TRBV5-1	-	TGCGCCAGCAGCTTTATACATTTGGTCAGGGCTTACACAGATACGCAGTATTTT	CASSFIHLVRAYTDTQYF
-	TRBJ1-1	TRBV5-8	-	TGTGCCAGCAGCTTGCTGGGCATGAACACTGAAGCTTTCTTT	CASSLLGMNTEAFF
-	TRBJ2-2	TRBV5-1	-	TGCGCCAGCAGCTTGGCATTCGACAGCTACACCGGGGAGCTGTTTTTT	CASSLAFDSYTGELFF
-	TRBJ2-5	TRBV10-2	TRBD2	TGCGCCAGCAGCACCCGTAGCGGGGGGCGTCCAGAGACCCAGTACTTC	CASSTRSGGRPETQYF
-	TRBJ2-5	TRBV19	-	TGTGCCAGTAGTATAGGTTTAGACAGCTCTCCGTCCGAGACCCAGTACTTC	CASSIGLDSSPSETQYF
once	TRBJ1-5	TRBV19	TRBD1	TGTGCCAGTAACCCGGGACAGGCCCAGCCCCAGCATTTT	CASNPGQAQPQHF
-	TRBJ1-3	TRBV10-3	-	TGTGCCATCAGTGAGTCAGAACTGGGCCCCTCTGGAAACACCATATATTTT	CAISESELGPSGNTIYF
-	TRBJ2-1	TRBV29-1	-	TGCAGCTACCATACAGGGTTTTCCTACAATGAGCAGTTCTTC	CSYHTGFSYNEQFF
once	TRBJ2-5	TRBV25-1	-	TGTGCCAGCAGTGAATCCGGGGAAAGTAAAGAGACCCAGTACTTC	CASSESGESKETQYF
-	TRBJ2-3	TRBV10-2	TRBD1	TGCGCCAGCAGTAGGGACAGCCCCTACAGTCAGTATTTT	CASSRDSPYSQYF
-	TRBJ1-1	TRBV18	TRBD1	TGTGCCAGCTCCCCGGGACAGACTATGAACACTGAAGCTTTCTTT	CASSPGQTMNTEAFF
-	TRBJ1-1	TRBV4-2	TRBD1	TGTGCCAGCAGCCAAGATCTGACAGGGGACACTGAAGCTTTCTTT	CASSQDLTGDTEAFF
-	TRBJ1-1	TRBV5-1	-	TGCGCCAGCAGCTCCTGGGGGGGTCGGAACACTGAAGCTTTCTTT	CASSSWGGRNTEAFF
-	TRBJ2-5	TRBV7-9	-	TGTGTCAGCAGCCTTCCAACCCAGGAGACCCAGTACTTC	CVSSLPTQETQYF
-	TRBJ1-1	TRBV19	-	TGTGCCAGTAGTATAGGACACAGCCAGAACACTGAAGCTTTCTTT	CASSIGHSQNTEAFF
-	TRBJ1-6	TRBV6-4	-	TGTGCCAGCAGGGGGGCCCCAAATTCACCCCTCCACTTT	CASRGAPNSPLHF
-	TRBJ1-2	TRBV19	-	TGTGCCAGTAGGGAACCGGGACTTTACCAAAATGGCTACACCTTC	CASREPGLYQNGYTF
-	TRBJ2-1	TRBV2	TRBD2	TGTGCCAGCAGCCCGATCCCTAGCGGGTACCCCTACAATGAGCAGTTCTTC	CASSPIPSGYPYNEQFF
once	TRBJ2-1	TRBV19	-	TGTGCCAGTAGTGGTAGAGAAACCTACAATGAGCAGTTCTTC	CASSGRETYNEQFF
-	TRBJ1-2	TRBV2	-	TGTGCCAGCCGGGGGGTGCGCGTCTATGGCTACACCTTC	CASRGVRVYGYTF
-	TRBJ1-6	TRBV7-2	-	TGTGCCAGCAGCTTAGCGAGGGACACCTATTCACCCCTCCACTTT	CASSLARDTYSPLHF
-	TRBJ1-5	TRBV19	-	TGTGCCAGTAGTATGATAGCAGGGGTATCCAATCAGCCCCAGCATTTT	CASSMIAGVSNQPQHF
-	TRBJ2-1	TRBV2	TRBD2	TGTGCCAGAAGTGCGGGGGGGCCCCCCTACAATGAGCAGTTCTTC	CARSAGGPPYNEQFF
-	TRBJ2-2	TRBV5-1	TRBD1	TGCGCCAGCAGCTTCCGACAGGGAACATCCGGGGAGCTGTTTTTT	CASSFRQGTSGELFF
-	TRBJ2-1	TRBV7-9	TRBD2	TGTGCCAGCAGTTTCATAGCGGGGGGTGGAAATGAGCAGTTCTTC	CASSFIAGGGNEQFF
-	TRBJ1-1	TRBV5-6	-	TGTGCCAGCAGCTTGGGACAGGTGAACACTGAAGCTTTCTTT	CASSLGQVNTEAFF
-	TRBJ1-4	TRBV11-2	-	TGTGCCAGCAGCTGGGGAGGGACTATGGTAAATGAAAAACTGTTTTTT	CASSWGGTMVNEKLFF
-	TRBJ1-1	TRBV30	TRBD1	TGTGCCTGGAGTGTACGCTTTCGCTCCGTACGGGGACAGGGGGCACCGAACACTGAAGCTTTCTTT	CAWSVRFRSVRGQGAPNTEAFF
-	TRBJ2-3	TRBV4-2	TRBD2	TGTGCCAGCAGCCAAGATCCCAGCGGGGGGCCCGATACGCAGTATTTT	CASSQDPSGGPDTQYF
once	TRBJ1-2	TRBV6-5	-	TGTGCCAGCAGTTACCCCGGACAGCCCTATGGCTACACCTTC	CASSYPGQPYGYTF
-	TRBJ2-2	TRBV5-1	TRBD1	TGCGCCAGCAGCTTAGGGACAGGGGCCAACACCGGGGAGCTGTTTTTT	CASSLGTGANTGELFF
-	TRBJ1-2	TRBV6-1	-	TGTGCCAGCAGTGAAACCCTAGTGTATGGCTACACCTTC	CASSETLVYGYTF
-	TRBJ2-3	TRBV7-8	-	TGTGCCAGCAGCTTAACGTCCGTGGCGGTGACTAGCACAGATACGCAGTATTTT	CASSLTSVAVTSTDTQYF
once	TRBJ1-3	TRBV30	-	TGTGCCTGGAGTCTTGTCCAGCCTTTCCACGGAGGCTCTGGAAACACCATATATTTT	CAWSLVQPFHGGSGNTIYF
-	TRBJ1-1	TRBV19	-	TGTGCCAGTAGTATAGACGTTACAGACACTGAAGCTTTCTTT	CASSIDVTDTEAFF